This T cell receptor beta chain was sequenced in a study of control samples from healthy donors and cancer patients (dated by TCRdb to about 2020). Trimming takes 1 base from V and 2 bases from J, and the germline ends sit 13 bases apart. The CDR3, cysteine through phenylalanine, is 16 amino acids long. Only the CDR3 part of the read is kept: 48 bases, read in frame from the first base. The germline V gene specifies LGHNA as CDR1 and YNFKEQ as CDR2. With regard to this clone: Its cognate antigen has yet to be identified. No per-base quality is available; no much larger clone lies one base away.

The library relied on the immunoSEQ multiplex PCR assay. Held by TCRdb, this immuneACCESS table contains in-frame sequences only and omits some clones. Under half of the omission traces to an unresolved V gene where checked; the cause of the rest is unknown. In all, the sample holds 100,000 to 150,000 clones, and around 86% of those were seen once. The ten top clones hold about 8.7% of the sample. Sequenced: blood. The clonotype was recovered from a man aged 35 to 55 in good health. The rearrangement combines TRBV4-2 with TRBJ2-3; the D gene cannot be named for sure. DNA sequence: TGTGCCAGCAGCCAAGGTCCCGGTGACTCCACAGATACGCAGTATTTT. It specifies CASSQGPGDSTDTQYF.